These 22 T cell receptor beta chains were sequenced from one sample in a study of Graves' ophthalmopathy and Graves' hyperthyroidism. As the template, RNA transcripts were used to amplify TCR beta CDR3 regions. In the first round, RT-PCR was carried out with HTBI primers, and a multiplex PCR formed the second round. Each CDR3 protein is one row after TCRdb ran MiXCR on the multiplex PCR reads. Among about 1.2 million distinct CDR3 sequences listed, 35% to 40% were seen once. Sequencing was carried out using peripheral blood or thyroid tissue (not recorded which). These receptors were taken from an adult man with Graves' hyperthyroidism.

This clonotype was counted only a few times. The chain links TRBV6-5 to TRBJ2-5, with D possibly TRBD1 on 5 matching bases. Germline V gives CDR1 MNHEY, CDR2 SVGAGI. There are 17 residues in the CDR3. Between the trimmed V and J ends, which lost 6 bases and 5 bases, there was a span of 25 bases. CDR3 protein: CASRSNRPPAFGETQYF. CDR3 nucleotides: TGTGCCAGCAGATCAAACAGGCCCCCCGCGTTCGGGGAGACCCAGTACTTC.

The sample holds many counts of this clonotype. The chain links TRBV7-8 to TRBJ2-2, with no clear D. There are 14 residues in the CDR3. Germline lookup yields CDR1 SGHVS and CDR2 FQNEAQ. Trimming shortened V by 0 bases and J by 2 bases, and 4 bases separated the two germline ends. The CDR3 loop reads CASSLALNTGELFF. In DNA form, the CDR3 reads TGTGCCAGCAGCTTAGCCCTAAACACCGGGGAGCTGTTTTTT.

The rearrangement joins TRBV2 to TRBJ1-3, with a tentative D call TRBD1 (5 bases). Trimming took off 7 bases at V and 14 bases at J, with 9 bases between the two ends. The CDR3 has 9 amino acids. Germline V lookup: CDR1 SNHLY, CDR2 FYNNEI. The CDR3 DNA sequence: TGTGCCAGCACCGGGACCGTATATTTT. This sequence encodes CASTGTVYF.

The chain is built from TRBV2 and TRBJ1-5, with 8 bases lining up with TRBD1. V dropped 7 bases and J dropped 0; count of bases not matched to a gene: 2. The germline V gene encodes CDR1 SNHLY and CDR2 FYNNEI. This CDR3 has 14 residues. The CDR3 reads CASNTGGSNQPQHF. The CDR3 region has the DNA TGTGCCAGCAACACAGGGGGTAGCAATCAGCCCCAGCATTTT.

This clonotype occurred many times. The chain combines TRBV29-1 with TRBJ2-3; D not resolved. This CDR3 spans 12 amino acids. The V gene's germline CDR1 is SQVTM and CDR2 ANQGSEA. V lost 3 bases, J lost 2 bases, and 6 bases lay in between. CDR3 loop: CSVDSVTDTQYF. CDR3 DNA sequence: TGCAGCGTTGACAGTGTCACAGATACGCAGTATTTT.

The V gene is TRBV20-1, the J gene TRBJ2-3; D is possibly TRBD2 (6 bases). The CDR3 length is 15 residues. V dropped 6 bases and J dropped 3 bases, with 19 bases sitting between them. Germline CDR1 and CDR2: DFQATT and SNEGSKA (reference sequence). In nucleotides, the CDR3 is TGCAGTGCAATTCTCGCCGGTAGCGGAACAGATACGCAGTATTTT. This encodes CSAILAGSGTDTQYF.

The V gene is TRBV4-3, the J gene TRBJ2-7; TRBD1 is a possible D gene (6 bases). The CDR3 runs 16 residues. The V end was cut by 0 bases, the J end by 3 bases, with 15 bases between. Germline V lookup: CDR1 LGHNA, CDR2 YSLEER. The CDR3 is CASSQDAGTTNYEQYF. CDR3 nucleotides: TGCGCCAGCAGCCAAGATGCCGGGACAACGAACTACGAGCAGTACTTC.

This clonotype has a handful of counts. This CDR3 reads CASTKQGDTEAFF. CDR3 sequence (DNA): TGTGCCAGCACCAAACAGGGGGACACTGAAGCTTTCTTT. The chain couples TRBV12-3 or TRBV12-4 to TRBJ1-1; 8 nucleotides line up with TRBD1. The V and J ends lost 7 bases and 3 bases, in that order; junction bases with no gene match: 4. The CDR3 runs 13 residues.

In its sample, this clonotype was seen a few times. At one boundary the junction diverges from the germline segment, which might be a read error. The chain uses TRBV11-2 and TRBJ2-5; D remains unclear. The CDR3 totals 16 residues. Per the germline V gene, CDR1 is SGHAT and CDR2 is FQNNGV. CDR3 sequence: CASSLVAQIHQETQYF. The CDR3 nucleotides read TGTGCCAGCAGCTTAGTAGCCCAAATACACCAGGAGACCCAGTACTTC.

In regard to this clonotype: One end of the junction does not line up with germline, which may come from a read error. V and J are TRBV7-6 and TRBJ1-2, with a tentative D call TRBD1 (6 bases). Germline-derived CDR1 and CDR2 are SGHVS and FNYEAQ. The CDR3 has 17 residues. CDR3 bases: TGTGCCAACAGCCCCAGAGGGTTAAGGGGGACGGGGTATGGCTACACCTTC. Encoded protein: CANSPRGLRGTGYGYTF.

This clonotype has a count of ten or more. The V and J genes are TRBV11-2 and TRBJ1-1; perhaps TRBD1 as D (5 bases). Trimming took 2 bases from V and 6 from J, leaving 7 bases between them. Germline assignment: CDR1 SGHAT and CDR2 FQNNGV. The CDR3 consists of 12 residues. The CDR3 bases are TGTGCCAGCAGCTTACCGGGACCTGAAGCTTTCTTT. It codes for CASSLPGPEAFF.

CDR3 loop: CSAGNPGYGEAFF. CDR3 nucleotides: TGCAGTGCAGGGAATCCAGGATATGGTGAAGCTTTCTTT. This chain links TRBV20-1 with TRBJ1-1; D uncertain. This CDR3 has 13 amino acids. Germline CDR1 DFQATT, CDR2 SNEGSKA (reference sequence). Trimming removed 6 bases at V and 7 bases at J, with 18 bases between.

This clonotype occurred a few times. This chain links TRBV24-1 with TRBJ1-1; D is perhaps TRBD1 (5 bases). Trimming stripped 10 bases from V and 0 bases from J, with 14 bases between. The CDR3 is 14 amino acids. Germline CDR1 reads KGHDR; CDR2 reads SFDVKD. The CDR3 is CATKGAEMNTEAFF. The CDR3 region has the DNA TGTGCCACTAAAGGGGCAGAGATGAACACTGAAGCTTTCTTT.

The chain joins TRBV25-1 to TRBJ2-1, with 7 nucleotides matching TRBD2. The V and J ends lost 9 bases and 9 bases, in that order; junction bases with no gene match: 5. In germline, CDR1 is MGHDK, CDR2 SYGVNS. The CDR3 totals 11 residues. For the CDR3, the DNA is TGTGCCAGTCGGGGGGTGGGTGAGCAGTTCTTC. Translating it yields CASRGVGEQFF.

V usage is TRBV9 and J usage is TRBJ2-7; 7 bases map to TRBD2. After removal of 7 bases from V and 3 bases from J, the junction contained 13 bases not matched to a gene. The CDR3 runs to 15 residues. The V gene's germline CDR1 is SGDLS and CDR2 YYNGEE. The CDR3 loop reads CASGNPKAGFYEQYF. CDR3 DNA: TGTGCCAGCGGGAACCCTAAAGCGGGGTTCTACGAGCAGTACTTC. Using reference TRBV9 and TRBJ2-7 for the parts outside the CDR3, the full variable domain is DSGVTQTPKHLITATGQRVTLRCSPRSGDLSVYWYQQSLDQGLQFLIQYYNGEERAKGNILERFSAQQFPDLHSELNLSSLELGDSALYFCASGNPKAGFYEQYFGPGTRLTVT.

The DNA of the CDR3 is TGTGCCACCAGCAGAGATGGCGGGACAGGGGGCGACGAGCAGTACTTC. Translated, it gives CATSRDGGTGGDEQYF. V is TRBV15 and J is TRBJ2-7, with TRBD1 matching over 12 bases. Germline CDR1 is LNHNV and CDR2 is YYDKDF (reference sequence). This CDR3 has 16 amino acids. The ends lost 0 bases at V and 5 bases at J; junction bases unmatched: 5.

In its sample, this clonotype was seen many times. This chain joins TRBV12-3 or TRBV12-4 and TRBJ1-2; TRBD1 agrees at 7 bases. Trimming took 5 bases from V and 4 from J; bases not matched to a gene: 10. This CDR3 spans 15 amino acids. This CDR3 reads CASSPEGARGYGYTF. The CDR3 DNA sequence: TGTGCCAGCAGTCCGGAGGGGGCGCGGGGCTATGGCTACACCTTC.

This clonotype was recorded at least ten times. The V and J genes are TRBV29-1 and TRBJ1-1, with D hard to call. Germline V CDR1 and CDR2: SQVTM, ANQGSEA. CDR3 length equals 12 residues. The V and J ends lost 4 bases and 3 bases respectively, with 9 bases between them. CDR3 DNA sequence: TGCAGCGTTGGACTCGCAGACACTGAAGCTTTCTTT. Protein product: CSVGLADTEAFF.

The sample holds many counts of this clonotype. CDR3 nucleotides: TGTGCCAGCAGTTTTGGTGGGGCCCTCCACTTT. Residues: CASSFGGALHF. This rearrangement joins TRBV12-3 or TRBV12-4 to TRBJ1-6; D not certain. The CDR3 sequence is 11 residues long. The V gene lost 3 bases and the J gene lost 14 bases, with 8 bases spanning the gap.

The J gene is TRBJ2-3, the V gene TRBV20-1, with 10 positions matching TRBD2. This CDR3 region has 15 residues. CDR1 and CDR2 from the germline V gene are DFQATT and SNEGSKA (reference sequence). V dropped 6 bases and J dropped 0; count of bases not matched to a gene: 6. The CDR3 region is CSAKLAGRSTDTQYF. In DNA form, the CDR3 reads TGCAGTGCGAAACTAGCGGGGAGAAGCACAGATACGCAGTATTTT.

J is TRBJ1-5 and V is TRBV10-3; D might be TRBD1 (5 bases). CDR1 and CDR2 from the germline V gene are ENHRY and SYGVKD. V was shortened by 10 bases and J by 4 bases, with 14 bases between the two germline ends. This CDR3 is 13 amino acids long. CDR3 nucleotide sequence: TGTGCCAGTAACAGCTGGGGGAATCAGCCCCAGCATTTT. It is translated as CASNSWGNQPQHF.

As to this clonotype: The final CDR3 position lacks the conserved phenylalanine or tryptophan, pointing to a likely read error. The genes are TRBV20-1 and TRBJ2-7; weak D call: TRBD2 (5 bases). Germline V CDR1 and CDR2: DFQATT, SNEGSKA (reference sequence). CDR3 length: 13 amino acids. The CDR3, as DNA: TGCAGTGCTAAGTCGGGGTTCGACTACGCGCAGTACATC. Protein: CSAKSGFDYAQYI.